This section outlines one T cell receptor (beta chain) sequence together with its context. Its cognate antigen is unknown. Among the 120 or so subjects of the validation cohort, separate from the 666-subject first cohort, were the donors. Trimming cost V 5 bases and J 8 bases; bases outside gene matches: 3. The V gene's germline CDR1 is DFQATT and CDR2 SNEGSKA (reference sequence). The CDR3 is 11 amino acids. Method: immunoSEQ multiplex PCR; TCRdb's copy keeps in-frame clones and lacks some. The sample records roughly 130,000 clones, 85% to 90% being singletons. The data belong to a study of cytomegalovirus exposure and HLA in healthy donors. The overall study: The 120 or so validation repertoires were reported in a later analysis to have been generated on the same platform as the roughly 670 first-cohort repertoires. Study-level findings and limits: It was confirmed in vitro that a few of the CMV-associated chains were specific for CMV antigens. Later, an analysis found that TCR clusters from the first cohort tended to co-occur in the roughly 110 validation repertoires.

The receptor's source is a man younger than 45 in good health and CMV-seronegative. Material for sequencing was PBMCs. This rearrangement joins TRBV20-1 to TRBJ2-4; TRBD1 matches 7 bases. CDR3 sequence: CSARQGYIQYF. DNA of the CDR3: TGCAGTGCTCGACAGGGATACATTCAGTACTTC.